Below are 20 T cell receptor beta chains sequenced from a single sample in a study of human T cells and chemical hapten exposure. This sample's time point: patch test 2, 6 weeks after DPC sensitization. Documented treatment: therapeutic diphenylcyclopropenone sensitization with weekly scalp DPC. TCRdb used MiXCR to reprocess the RACE reads, holding one entry per CDR3 protein. Of 350,000 to 400,000 distinct CDR3 sequences in the sample, about 6% were seen once. The sample in question was whole blood, obtained in connection with sensitization to the hapten diphenylcyclopropenone (DPC). The receptor source for this set is a woman between 18 and 29 years old with alopecia areata. Some clones in this sample may be carry-over from other donors' samples.

This clonotype was detected ten times or more. This rearrangement joins TRBV12-3 or TRBV12-4 to TRBJ1-1, with TRBD1 as a possible D gene (6 bases). Trimming pared 4 bases from V and 3 bases from J, leaving 9 bases between. This CDR3 is built from 13 residues. The CDR3 region is CASSSRGDTEAFF. In nucleotides, the CDR3 is TGTGCCAGCAGTTCCAGGGGAGACACTGAAGCTTTCTTT.

This clonotype was seen many times. The chain carries TRBV4-1 and TRBJ2-5; D is unclear. CDR1 is MGHRA and CDR2 is YSYEKL in the germline V gene. The CDR3 covers 14 residues. Trimming left V 0 bases short and J 4 bases short, with 9 bases between. DNA for the CDR3: TGCGCCAGCAGCCAAGACACCCGGCGAGAGACCCAGTACTTC. Amino acids: CASSQDTRRETQYF.

There are many counts of this clonotype. The chain employs TRBV20-1 and TRBJ1-6, with a possible D match to TRBD1 (6 bases). In germline, CDR1 is DFQATT, CDR2 SNEGSKA (reference sequence). CDR3 length: 13 amino acids. The CDR3 sequence: CSASGHINSPLHF. The CDR3 nucleotides read TGCAGCGCTTCGGGACATATTAATTCACCCCTCCACTTT.

At least ten counts were recorded for this clonotype. CDR3 in DNA: TGTGCCAGCAGCCGGAGTACGCAAGAGACCCAGTACTTC. Encoded protein: CASSRSTQETQYF. The chain has TRBV7-2 and TRBJ2-5; D ambiguous. V dropped 5 bases and J dropped 2 bases, with 9 bases sitting between them. The CDR3 has 13 amino acids. Germline V gives CDR1 SGHTA, CDR2 FQGNSA.

There are many counts of this clonotype. This sequence joins TRBV6-2 or TRBV6-3 and TRBJ2-7; no definite D call. The germline gives CDR1 MNHEY, CDR2 SVGEGT. With 4 bases removed from V and 2 bases from J, the gap between germline ends came to 9 bases. The CDR3 spans 13 residues. CDR3 DNA: TGTGCCAGCAGTTTTAACGGCCCCTACGAGCAGTACTTC. The encoded protein is CASSFNGPYEQYF.

Only a few counts were recorded for this clonotype. V usage is TRBV5-1 and J usage is TRBJ2-6; no firm D call. V lost 3 bases, J lost 1 base, and 11 bases lay in between. The CDR3 is 16 residues long. Germline V gives CDR1 SGHRS, CDR2 YFSETQ. Here the CDR3 DNA reads TGCGCCAGCAGCTCGACTCCCTCGTCTGGGGCCAACGTCCTGACTTTC. Translated, it gives CASSSTPSSGANVLTF.

The chain has TRBV4-3 and TRBJ2-7; unclear D gene. From germline, CDR1 is LGHNA and CDR2 YSLEER. This CDR3 contains 16 residues. Trimming removed 0 bases at V and 2 bases at J, with 14 bases between. The CDR3 region has the DNA TGCGCCAGCAGCCAAGATGAAGTCAGGTCCACCTACGAGCAGTACTTC. This encodes CASSQDEVRSTYEQYF.

This clonotype was detected only a few times. The V call is TRBV4-1, the J call TRBJ2-1; a possible D gene is TRBD2 (6 bases). Germline V lookup: CDR1 MGHRA, CDR2 YSYEKL. V was trimmed by 4 bases and J by 6 bases, leaving 19 bases between them. The CDR3 covers 16 residues. In DNA form, the CDR3 reads TGCGCCAGCAGCCCAAAGGGATTGGCGGGGTCCAATGAGCAGTTCTTC. As protein: CASSPKGLAGSNEQFF.

J is TRBJ2-5 and V is TRBV6-5; a weak D match, TRBD2 (5 bases). Trimming removed 2 bases from V and 1 base from J, with 11 bases in between. CDR3 size: 15 residues. Germline V lookup: CDR1 MNHEY, CDR2 SVGAGI. CDR3 sequence (DNA): TGTGCCAGCAGTTACGCAGTCGGAGGCCAAGAGACCCAGTACTTC. Its translation: CASSYAVGGQETQYF.

The rearrangement joins TRBV3-1 to TRBJ2-2; D remains unclear. The germline CDR1 and CDR2 sequences are LGHDT and YNNKEL (reference sequence). The V end lost 3 bases, the J end lost 0 bases, and 8 bases lay between the germline ends. CDR3 length: 15 amino acids. CDR3 DNA: TGTGCCAGCAGCCAGACTGAGTCGAACACCGGGGAGCTGTTTTTT. Translation: CASSQTESNTGELFF.

At least ten counts were recorded for this clonotype. The CDR3 sequence: CASSLGDSFNQPQHF. The DNA of the CDR3 is TGCGCCAGCAGCTTGGGGGACAGCTTTAATCAGCCCCAGCATTTT. The chain joins TRBV5-1 to TRBJ1-5, with TRBD1 matching over 7 bases. The CDR3 sequence is 15 residues long. Germline V gene sequence: CDR1 SGHRS, CDR2 YFSETQ. Losses at the gene ends were 0 bases for V and 4 bases for J; bases not matched to a gene: 4.

The DNA of the CDR3 is TGTGCCAGCAGTTACGGCGTACAACAGCAGGAAGTCGAGACCCAGTACTTC. Translating it yields CASSYGVQQQEVETQYF. V and J are TRBV6-2 or TRBV6-3 and TRBJ2-5; D call uncertain. From germline, CDR1 is MNHEY and CDR2 SVGEGT. The V end lost 2 bases, the J end lost 5 bases, and 21 bases lay between the germline ends. The CDR3 contains 17 residues.

At least ten counts were recorded for this clonotype. The J gene is TRBJ1-2, the V gene TRBV29-1; D is unclear. Deletions cut 5 bases from V and 2 bases from J, with 9 bases between. Germline V CDR1 and CDR2: SQVTM, ANQGSEA. This CDR3 region has 12 residues. Here the CDR3 DNA reads TGCAGCGTTACGGGCGGAAACTATGGCTACACCTTC. Its protein product is CSVTGGNYGYTF.

This clonotype has only a few counts. This chain uses TRBV29-1 with TRBJ2-4; possibly TRBD1 or TRBD2 for D (5 bases each). V gave up 6 bases and J gave up 3 bases, with 15 bases separating them. The CDR3 is 14 amino acids. The germline gives CDR1 SQVTM, CDR2 ANQGSEA. The CDR3 bases are TGCAGCGTCTCACCTACGAGGGGCAAAAACATTCAGTACTTC. Its protein is CSVSPTRGKNIQYF.

This clonotype was detected ten times or more. This sequence joins TRBV29-1 and TRBJ1-3; D is unclear. The CDR3 runs 14 residues. Germline loops: CDR1 SQVTM, CDR2 ANQGSEA. The ends were cut back, 4 bases at V and 2 bases at J, with 12 bases in the middle. This CDR3 reads CSVVDWAPGNTIYF. The CDR3 DNA reads as TGCAGCGTTGTAGACTGGGCTCCTGGAAACACCATATATTTT.

This clonotype has just a few counts. The junction shows a germline mismatch at one end, possibly a read error. This CDR3 reads CASSLESTQETQYF. CDR3 nucleotides: TGTGCCAGCAGCTTGGAGTCTACACAAGAGACCCAGTACTTC. J is TRBJ2-5 and V is TRBV5-1, with D hard to call. The CDR3 has 14 residues. The V gene's germline CDR1 is SGHRS and CDR2 YFSETQ.

At least ten counts were recorded for this clonotype. The gene calls are TRBV4-2 and TRBJ1-4, with 8 bases that match TRBD1. The CDR3 has 14 amino acids. Per germline, CDR1 LGHNA and CDR2 YNFKEQ. Trimming removed 1 base from V and 10 bases from J; junction bases left unmatched: 5. The CDR3: CASSQGQGKAKLFF. The CDR3 coding sequence is TGTGCCAGCAGCCAAGGACAGGGGAAAGCAAAACTGTTTTTT.

This rearrangement joins TRBV6-5 to TRBJ2-3; 13 nucleotides align to TRBD2. The V and J ends lost 7 bases and 1 base, in that order; junction bases with no gene match: 2. The CDR3 covers 15 residues. Germline assignment: CDR1 MNHEY and CDR2 SVGAGI. The CDR3 DNA follows: TGTGCCAGCACCGGACTAGCGGGGGGCACAGATACGCAGTATTTT. Translation gives CASTGLAGGTDTQYF.

This clonotype has ten or more counts. This sequence joins TRBV20-1 and TRBJ2-7, with D tentatively TRBD1 (5 bases). From germline, CDR1 is DFQATT and CDR2 SNEGSKA (reference sequence). The CDR3 runs to 12 residues. Trimming took 5 bases from V and 1 from J, leaving 9 bases between them. CDR3 coding DNA: TGCAGTGCTGACGACAGATCCTACGAGCAGTACTTC. It yields the protein CSADDRSYEQYF.

This clonotype appeared a few times. The genes are TRBV10-2 and TRBJ1-2, with a tentative D call TRBD1 (5 bases). The CDR3 runs to 16 residues. The germline V and J ends were trimmed by 2 bases and 4 bases, with 17 bases remaining between them. Germline CDR1 WSHSY, CDR2 SAAADI. The CDR3 here is CASSELLQQAGYGYTF. CDR3 DNA sequence: TGCGCCAGCAGTGAGCTCCTTCAACAGGCGGGCTATGGCTACACCTTC.